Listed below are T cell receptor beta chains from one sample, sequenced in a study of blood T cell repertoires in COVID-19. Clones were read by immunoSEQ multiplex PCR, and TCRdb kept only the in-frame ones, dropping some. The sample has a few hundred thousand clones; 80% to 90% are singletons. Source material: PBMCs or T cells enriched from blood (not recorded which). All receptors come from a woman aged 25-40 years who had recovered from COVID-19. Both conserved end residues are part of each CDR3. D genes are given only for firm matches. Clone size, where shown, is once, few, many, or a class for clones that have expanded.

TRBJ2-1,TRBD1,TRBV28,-,TGTGCCAGCAGTTCCGCAGGGGGTCTTCCCCCCGGGAATGAGCAGTTCTTC,CASSSAGGLPPGNEQFF
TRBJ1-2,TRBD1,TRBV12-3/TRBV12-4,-,TGTGCCAGCAGTTGGACAGGGTCAGGCTACACCTTC,CASSWTGSGYTF
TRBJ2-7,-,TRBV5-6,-,TGTGCCAGCAGCGTAGACAGGAGCTTATACGAGCAGTACTTC,CASSVDRSLYEQYF
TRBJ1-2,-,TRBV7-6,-,TGTGCCAGCAGCCACGCGGGGGACTATGGCTACACCTTC,CASSHAGDYGYTF
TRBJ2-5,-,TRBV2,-,TGTGCCAGCACCCGGACTCCACAAGAGACCCAGTACTTC,CASTRTPQETQYF
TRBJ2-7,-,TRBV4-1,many,TGCGCCAGCAGCCGATTCGGCACTGCCAGGGCGGAGCAGTACTTC,CASSRFGTARAEQYF
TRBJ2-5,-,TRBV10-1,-,TGCGCCAGCAGTGAGGGGGCAGCAGGAGCCCAAGAGACCCAGTACTTC,CASSEGAAGAQETQYF
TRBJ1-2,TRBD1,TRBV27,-,TGTGCCAGCAGTTTATTCGGGACAGGTCGTGGCTACACCTTC,CASSLFGTGRGYTF
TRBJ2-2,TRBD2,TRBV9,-,TGTGCCAGCAGACTGGGACTAGCCAACACCGGGGAGCTGTTTTTT,CASRLGLANTGELFF
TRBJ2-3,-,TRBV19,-,TGTGCCAGTATAGGGGGGAGGGCCGGGTCGGATACGCAGTATTTT,CASIGGRAGSDTQYF
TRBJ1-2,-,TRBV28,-,TGTGCCAGCAGTCCCCGAGCAATTTTCTATGGCTACACCTTC,CASSPRAIFYGYTF
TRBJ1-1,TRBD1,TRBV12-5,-,TGTGCTAGTGGTATCCGTACCTCCGGGACAGGGGACACTGAAGCTTTCTTT,CASGIRTSGTGDTEAFF
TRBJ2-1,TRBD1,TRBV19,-,TGTGCCAGTAGTACACAGGGGGTGATGAGGAATGAGCAGTTCTTC,CASSTQGVMRNEQFF
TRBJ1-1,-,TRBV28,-,TGTGCCAGCTCAGGAAGAGGAGGTTGGCCTGAAGCTTTCTTT,CASSGRGGWPEAFF
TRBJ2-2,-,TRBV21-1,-,TGTGCCAGCAGCAACGGTATCGGGGAGCTGTTTTTT,CASSNGIGELFF
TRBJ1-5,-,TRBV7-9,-,TGTGCCAGCAGCTTAGGCGGTGGGAGCAATCAGCCCCAGCATTTT,CASSLGGGSNQPQHF
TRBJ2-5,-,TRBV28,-,TGTGCCAGCAGTTCCTTAGGATCGAGGGCAGTAGGGGAGACCCAGTACTTC,CASSSLGSRAVGETQYF
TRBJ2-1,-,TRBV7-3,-,TGTGCCAGCAGCGCTTCACTAGGGTCCTACAATGAGCAGTTCTTC,CASSASLGSYNEQFF
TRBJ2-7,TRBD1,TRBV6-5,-,TGTGCCAGCAGTTACTCGGCACAGGGGCCCTCCTACGAGCAGTACTTC,CASSYSAQGPSYEQYF
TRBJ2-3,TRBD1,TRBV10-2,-,TGCGCCAGCAGATCGGACAGGGTTGGAGATACGCAGTATTTT,CASRSDRVGDTQYF